This T cell receptor (beta chain) was documented in a study of technical replicates of blood from a few donors (dated by TCRdb to about 2017). Including the terminal cysteine and phenylalanine, the CDR3 comprises 13 residues. Just CDR3 DNA is preserved here, 39 bases in frame from base 1. Per the germline V gene (reference sequence), GTSNPN is the CDR1 and SVGIG is the CDR2. V sheds 3 bases and J sheds 0 bases, leaving 8 bases between their ends. This clone was counted only a few times. Its antigen specificity is not known. No base quality information exists; no much larger clone differs at one position. The library was prepared using the immunoSEQ multiplex PCR assay. TCRdb took over this immuneACCESS table, retaining in-frame rearrangements with V and J assigned. Such tables are incomplete; in checked studies, under half of the missing clones stem from an unresolved V gene, and the remainder is unexplained. The sample table records 65,000 to 80,000 clones; around nine tenths of these occur just once. The top ten constitute about 0.38% of the sample.

This sequence uses TRBV30 and TRBJ1-1; the D gene assignment is ambiguous. The sequence came from a human donor in good health. The sequenced sample was T cells isolated from PBMCs. CDR3 region: CAWSERMNTEAFF. The nucleotide sequence reads TGTGCCTGGAGCGAGCGGATGAACACTGAAGCTTTCTTT.